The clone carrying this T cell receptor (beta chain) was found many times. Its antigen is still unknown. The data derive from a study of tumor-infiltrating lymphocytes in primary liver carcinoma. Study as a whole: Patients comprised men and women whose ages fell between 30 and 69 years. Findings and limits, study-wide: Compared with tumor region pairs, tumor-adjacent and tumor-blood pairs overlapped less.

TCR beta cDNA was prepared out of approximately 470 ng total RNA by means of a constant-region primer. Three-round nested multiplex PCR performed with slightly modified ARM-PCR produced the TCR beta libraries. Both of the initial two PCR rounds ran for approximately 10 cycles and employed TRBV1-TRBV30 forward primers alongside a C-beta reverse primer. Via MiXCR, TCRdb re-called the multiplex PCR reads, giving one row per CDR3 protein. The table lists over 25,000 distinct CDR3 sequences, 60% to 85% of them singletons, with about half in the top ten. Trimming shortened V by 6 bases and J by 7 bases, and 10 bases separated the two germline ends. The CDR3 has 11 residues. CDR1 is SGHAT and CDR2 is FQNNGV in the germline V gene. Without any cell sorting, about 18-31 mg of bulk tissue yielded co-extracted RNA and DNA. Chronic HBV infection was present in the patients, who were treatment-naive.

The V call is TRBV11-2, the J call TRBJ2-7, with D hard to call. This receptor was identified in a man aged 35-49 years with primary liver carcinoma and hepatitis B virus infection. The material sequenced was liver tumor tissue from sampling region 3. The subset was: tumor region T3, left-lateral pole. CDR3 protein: CASSPANEQYF. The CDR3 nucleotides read TGTGCCAGCAGTCCAGCCAATGAGCAGTACTTC.